Listed here is a single T cell receptor (beta chain). The target antigen is unknown. Trimming took 2 bases from V and 5 from J, leaving 15 bases between them. The V gene's germline CDR1 is SGHTA and CDR2 FQGNSA. The CDR3 has 15 amino acids. TCRdb's copy holds only in-frame clones and misses some; the assay was immunoSEQ multiplex PCR. This table has some 170,000 clones, about 96% appearing once. This sample was included in a study of cytomegalovirus exposure and HLA in healthy donors. Study results and caveats: Reports described diagnosis of cytomegalovirus status by the classifier as highly specific and sensitive. First-cohort TCR clusters were later found to tend to co-occur in the roughly 130 validation repertoires. Rarity marked most TCR sequences, yet some public TCRs occurred in many donors. The study designated roughly 150 TCR beta chains cytomegalovirus-associated.

Sequenced material: PBMCs. V and J are TRBV7-2 and TRBJ2-5; a possible D gene is TRBD2 (7 bases). This TCR came from a woman aged 18-29 years in good health and CMV-seronegative. The CDR3 DNA reads as TGTGCCAGCAGCTTAAGAGGGGGGGCCGAGGAGACCCAGTACTTC. This sequence encodes CASSLRGGAEETQYF.